This T cell receptor (beta chain) emerged from a study of cytomegalovirus exposure and HLA in healthy donors. Concerning this clone: The antigen is not known.

Overall study findings and caveats: Most TCRs appeared rarely, but some public TCRs recurred in many donors.

Measured with immunoSEQ multiplex PCR; TCRdb has only the in-frame clones, and not every one. The table records around 98,000 clones, roughly 87% of them present only once. Germline V lookup: CDR1 LNHDA, CDR2 SQIVND (reference sequence). The CDR3 totals 14 residues. V lost 3 bases and J lost 5; bases outside the gene matches: 1. The clonotype comes from a man younger than 35 in good health and CMV-seropositive. The V gene is TRBV19, the J gene TRBJ2-1, with TRBD2 identical over 10 bases. The source material was PBMCs. CDR3 protein: CASSILAGDNEQFF. Written as DNA, the CDR3 is TGTGCCAGTAGTATTCTAGCGGGAGACAATGAGCAGTTCTTC.